A single sample is the source of the 22 T cell receptor beta chains below, sequenced in a study of response to subunit inactivated influenza vaccine. Each CDR3 protein is one row after TCRdb ran MiXCR on the RT-PCR reads. The sample records around 650,000 distinct CDR3 sequences, less than 20% being singletons. The specimen was PBMCs from blood, collected roughly 13 days after vaccination. The receptors derive from a man aged 45-60 years who received an inactivated influenza vaccine.

This clonotype was seen a few times. The CDR3 DNA reads as TGCAGTGCTAGAGCCGCCCCCTACGAGCAGTACTTC. Translation: CSARAAPYEQYF. The chain couples TRBV20-1 to TRBJ2-7; D remains ambiguous. The germline V and J ends were trimmed by 1 base and 2 bases, with 6 bases remaining between them. CDR1 DFQATT and CDR2 SNEGSKA come from the germline V gene (reference sequence). The CDR3 is 12 residues long.

Only a few counts were recorded for this clonotype. CDR3 protein: CASSFKGRSPLHF. CDR3 sequence (DNA): TGTGCCAGCAGTTTTAAGGGAAGGTCACCCCTCCACTTT. The chain has TRBV12-3 or TRBV12-4 and TRBJ1-6; D is uncertain. The CDR3 is 13 amino acids. Trimming removed 3 bases at V and 10 bases at J, with 10 bases between.

This clonotype was counted a single time. This sequence joins TRBV18 and TRBJ2-1; D remains unclear. The CDR3 length is 16 residues. CDR1 is KGHSH, CDR2 LQKENI, per germline. The V end lost 4 bases, the J end lost 0 bases, and 13 bases lay between the germline ends. CDR3 sequence (DNA): TGTGCCAGCTCACGAGAGACCCCGAGCTCCTACAATGAGCAGTTCTTC. Residues: CASSRETPSSYNEQFF.

The genes are TRBV5-1 and TRBJ2-5, with 10 bases matching TRBD1. The CDR3 sequence is 16 residues long. The J segment lost 5 bases and the V segment lost 4 bases, leaving 11 bases of the junction unmatched. Germline CDR1 SGHRS, CDR2 YFSETQ. CDR3: CASSHPGQGREETQYF. CDR3 nucleotide sequence: TGCGCCAGCAGCCACCCGGGACAGGGGAGAGAGGAGACCCAGTACTTC.

This clonotype was counted only a few times. The J gene is TRBJ2-3, the V gene TRBV11-2; 9 bases align to TRBD2. Germline V lookup: CDR1 SGHAT, CDR2 FQNNGV. The J segment lost 5 bases and the V segment lost 0 bases, leaving 12 bases of the junction unmatched. The CDR3 length is 18 residues. The CDR3: CASSLEIGSGRGLDTQYF. CDR3 coding DNA: TGTGCCAGCAGCTTAGAGATTGGTAGCGGGAGAGGGTTAGATACGCAGTATTTT.

This clonotype came up a few times. The chain links TRBV7-9 to TRBJ1-1, with D possibly being TRBD1 (6 bases). This CDR3 contains 14 residues. The V end was cut by 5 bases, the J end by 1 base, with 11 bases between. CDR1 and CDR2 from the germline V gene are SEHNR and FQNEAQ (reference sequence). The CDR3, as DNA: TGTGCCAGCAGCCCCTGGACAGAGAACACTGAAGCTTTCTTT. Its protein is CASSPWTENTEAFF.

V and J are TRBV20-1 and TRBJ2-1, with a tentative D call TRBD2 (6 bases). Trimming took off 5 bases at V and 9 bases at J, with 17 bases between the two ends. In germline, CDR1 is DFQATT, CDR2 SNEGSKA (reference sequence). The CDR3 has 13 amino acids. CDR3 sequence (DNA): TGCAGTGCTGGGAGCTCCTGGGGGGTTGAGCAGTTCTTC. It is translated as CSAGSSWGVEQFF.

At least ten counts were recorded for this clonotype. The chain has TRBV20-1 and TRBJ2-3; a possible D gene is TRBD2 (6 bases). CDR1 DFQATT and CDR2 SNEGSKA come from the germline V gene (reference sequence). Trimming shortened V by 3 bases and J by 4 bases, and 17 bases separated the two germline ends. There are 15 residues in the CDR3. CDR3 sequence: CSASAVGGLADTQYF. CDR3 bases: TGCAGTGCTAGCGCGGTGGGGGGACTGGCAGATACGCAGTATTTT.

This chain uses TRBV7-9 with TRBJ2-1; the match to TRBD2 covers 8 bases. Trimming at V came to 2 bases and at J to 2 bases, leaving 8 bases not matched to a gene. The CDR3 is 17 amino acids. Per the germline V gene, CDR1 is SEHNR and CDR2 is FQNEAQ (reference sequence). The CDR3 DNA reads TGTGCCAGCAGCTTATTTGGGGCGGGGGGTCCCTACAATGAGCAGTTCTTC. Translation: CASSLFGAGGPYNEQFF. Full variable domain (missing parts from reference TRBV7-9 and TRBJ2-1): DTGVSQNPRHKITKRGQNVTFRCDPISEHNRLYWYRQTLGQGPEFLTYFQNEAQLEKSRLLSDRFSAERPKGSFSTLEIQRTEQGDSAMYLCASSLFGAGGPYNEQFFGPGTRLTVL.

This clonotype has at least ten counts. The chain recombines TRBV12-3 or TRBV12-4 with TRBJ1-6; D is possibly TRBD1 (5 bases). This CDR3 is built from 14 residues. V was clipped by 3 bases and J by 8 bases, with 11 bases between them. In DNA form, the CDR3 reads TGTGCCAGCAGTTTCAGGGTACCAGATTCACCCCTCCACTTT. Translated: CASSFRVPDSPLHF.

This clonotype came up a few times. The chain joins TRBV6-1 to TRBJ2-3, with D possibly being TRBD2 (5 bases). Germline V gene lookup returns CDR1 MNHNS and CDR2 SASEGT. V was cut by 8 bases and J by 4 bases, with 13 bases left in between. The CDR3 is 13 residues long. CDR3 sequence reads: CASRPRVPDTQYF. The CDR3 DNA is TGTGCCAGCCGTCCGCGGGTACCAGATACGCAGTATTTT.

This clonotype was recorded many times. V is TRBV28 and J is TRBJ2-1; D remains unclear. This CDR3 has 14 residues. Trimming took 5 bases from V and 5 from J, leaving 13 bases between them. Germline loops: CDR1 MDHEN, CDR2 SYDVKM. Here the CDR3 reads CASSPQLVNNEQFF. In nucleotides, the CDR3 is TGTGCCAGCAGTCCGCAGTTAGTCAACAATGAGCAGTTCTTC.

A few counts support this clonotype. The chain has TRBV7-2 and TRBJ2-7; 10 bases line up with TRBD2. The germline gives CDR1 SGHTA, CDR2 FQGNSA. V dropped 5 bases and J dropped 0; count of bases not matched to a gene: 4. This CDR3 spans 15 amino acids. The CDR3: CASSRSGRGSYEQYF. CDR3 nucleotides: TGTGCCAGCAGCCGCAGCGGGAGGGGCTCCTACGAGCAGTACTTC.

This clonotype was observed many times. The chain recombines TRBV5-1 with TRBJ2-5, with D perhaps TRBD2 (5 bases). V was clipped by 0 bases and J by 3 bases, with 12 bases between them. The germline CDR1 and CDR2 sequences are SGHRS and YFSETQ. This CDR3 is built from 15 residues. For the CDR3, the DNA is TGCGCCAGCAGCTTGGAAGGCGGGCGAGAAGAGACCCAGTACTTC. Its translation: CASSLEGGREETQYF. The whole variable domain, filled in from reference TRBV5-1 and TRBJ2-5, reads KAGVTQTPRYLIKTRGQQVTLSCSPISGHRSVSWYQQTPGQGLQFLFEYFSETQRNKGNFPGRFSGRQFSNSRSEMNVSTLELGDSALYLCASSLEGGREETQYFGPGTRLLVL.

The rearrangement uses TRBV29-1 and TRBJ2-7; D perhaps matches TRBD2 (5 bases). Germline CDR1 SQVTM, CDR2 ANQGSEA. The CDR3 sequence is 12 residues long. Trimming shortened V by 4 bases and J by 2 bases, and 9 bases separated the two germline ends. The CDR3 bases are TGCAGCGTTGGTGTCGGGACCTACGAGCAGTACTTC. This gives the protein CSVGVGTYEQYF.

This clonotype was counted a few times. The chain carries TRBV20-1 and TRBJ2-3, with 7 bases matching TRBD2. V lost 4 bases to trimming and J lost 0 bases; unmatched junction nucleotides: 10. The germline V gene encodes CDR1 DFQATT and CDR2 SNEGSKA (reference sequence). The CDR3 runs to 16 residues. As DNA, the CDR3 is TGCAGTGCTACCGGGGGGACGTCGTCTAGCACAGATACGCAGTATTTT. Protein: CSATGGTSSSTDTQYF.

This rearrangement joins TRBV5-1 to TRBJ2-7, with a possible D match to TRBD1 (6 bases). V lost 3 bases and J lost 7, with 17 bases in between. CDR1 and CDR2 (germline): SGHRS, YFSETQ. This CDR3 is 14 amino acids long. CDR3 sequence reads: CASSSEGRGREQYF. CDR3 DNA: TGCGCCAGCAGCTCCGAGGGCAGGGGAAGGGAGCAGTACTTC.

The chain links TRBV7-8 to TRBJ1-5; possibly TRBD1 for D (5 bases). Germline V gene data show CDR1 as SGHVS and CDR2 as FQNEAQ. There are 16 residues in the CDR3. Trimming left V 4 bases short and J 0 bases short, with 13 bases between. DNA for the CDR3: TGTGCCAGCAGCTCGGGACGGACATTTAGCAATCAGCCCCAGCATTTT. Translated: CASSSGRTFSNQPQHF.

V and J are TRBV20-1 and TRBJ2-7; TRBD2 matches at 8 bases. Germline V lookup: CDR1 DFQATT, CDR2 SNEGSKA (reference sequence). CDR3 length: 14 amino acids. Trimming took 6 bases from V and 4 from J; bases not matched to a gene: 11. CDR3 amino acids: CSAHPGGAVYEQYF. The CDR3 bases are TGCAGTGCCCACCCGGGGGGGGCAGTGTACGAGCAGTACTTC.

The table lists this clonotype with a few counts. The chain couples TRBV20-1 to TRBJ1-6, with 9 bases aligning to TRBD1. Germline CDR1 is DFQATT and CDR2 is SNEGSKA (reference sequence). The CDR3 has 15 residues. J gave up 6 bases and V 3 bases, and 6 bases lay outside the gene matches. CDR3 sequence reads: CSARGGQGSNSPLHF. For the CDR3, the DNA is TGCAGTGCTAGGGGGGGACAGGGATCTAATTCACCCCTCCACTTT.

The CDR3 coding sequence is TGTGCCAGTAGTAGAGGTGGCAGGGTAATGTCTGAAGCTTTCTTT. Amino acids: CASSRGGRVMSEAFF. The chain is built from TRBV19 and TRBJ1-1; a weak D match, TRBD1 (5 bases). The CDR3 runs to 15 residues. V lost 4 bases and J 6 bases, leaving 18 bases between the germline ends. CDR1 and CDR2 (germline): LNHDA, SQIVND (reference sequence). Full variable domain (outside the CDR3, taken from reference TRBV19 and TRBJ1-1): DGGITQSPKYLFRKEGQNVTLSCEQNLNHDAMYWYRQDPGQGLRLIYYSQIVNDFQKGDIAEGYSVSREKKESFPLTVTSAQKNPTAFYLCASSRGGRVMSEAFFGQGTRLTVV.

In DNA, the CDR3 is TGTGCCAGCCGCAGCTTGCCCAATCAGCCCCAGCATTTT. Translated: CASRSLPNQPQHF. V and J are TRBV6-2 or TRBV6-3 and TRBJ1-5; the D is unclear. This CDR3 region has 13 residues. Trimming removed 8 bases from V and 3 bases from J, with 11 bases in between. CDR1 MNHEY and CDR2 SVGEGT come from the germline V gene.